Each of the 21 T cell receptor beta chains below was sequenced from the same sample in a study of vaccination and CD4 T cells after COVID-19. These receptors have no known antigen. Treatment of the sample: roughly 11-day PBMC culture with coronavirus spike peptide pools or control peptides (ViraFEST assay). The Oncomine TCR Beta short-read assay was what sequenced the DNA obtained from cultured CD4+ T cells. Each CDR3 protein gets one entry after TCRdb re-called the PCR reads with MiXCR. The sample holds approximately 7,900 distinct CDR3 sequences, roughly 20% seen once. The specimen was CD4+ T cells from blood, cultured in vitro, collected after SARS-CoV-2 vaccination. The receptors were gathered from a human donor who had recovered from COVID-19.

By frequency in the sample, this clonotype is medium-sized. The rearrangement links TRBV7-9 to TRBJ1-2; D is unclear. Germline V CDR1 and CDR2: SEHNR, FQNEAQ (reference sequence). The CDR3 covers 13 residues. The ends were cut back, 7 bases at V and 0 bases at J, with 9 bases in the middle. Here the CDR3 reads CASTGISNYGYTF. DNA for the CDR3: TGTGCCAGCACTGGAATCTCTAACTATGGCTACACCTTC.

This rearrangement joins TRBV11-2 to TRBJ2-5, with TRBD2 identical over 8 bases. CDR1 SGHAT and CDR2 FQNNGV come from the germline V gene. J was trimmed by 5 bases and V by 5 bases; bases with no gene match: 13. The CDR3 spans 16 residues. The CDR3 loop is CASSQNSGMGPETQYF. Written as DNA, the CDR3 is TGTGCCAGCAGCCAGAATAGCGGGATGGGCCCGGAGACCCAGTACTTC.

V usage is TRBV28 and J usage is TRBJ1-2; unclear D gene. V lost 6 bases and J lost 5, with 13 bases in between. Looked up from germline, CDR1 is MDHEN and CDR2 is SYDVKM. The CDR3 totals 13 residues. CDR3 residues: CASSSTPSYGYTF. CDR3 sequence (DNA): TGTGCCAGCAGCTCGACTCCGTCTTATGGCTACACCTTC.

This clonotype is a singleton in its sample. CDR3 DNA sequence: TGCAGTGCTAGGCGCACGCAGGGACTAGCGGGAGGGCCGGGCACCGGGGAGCTGTTTTTT. Protein sequence: CSARRTQGLAGGPGTGELFF. The chain links TRBV20-1 to TRBJ2-2, with 16 bases lining up with TRBD2. Germline CDR1 reads DFQATT; CDR2 reads SNEGSKA (reference sequence). After removal of 3 bases from V and 4 bases from J, the junction contained 14 bases not matched to a gene. The CDR3 has 20 residues.

CDR3: CASSIRADTQYF. The CDR3 DNA reads TGTGCCAGTAGTATACGGGCAGATACGCAGTATTTT. This chain joins TRBV19 and TRBJ2-3; D uncertain. V lost 2 bases and J lost 4, with 4 bases in between. CDR1 LNHDA and CDR2 SQIVND come from the germline V gene (reference sequence). The CDR3 loop spans 12 amino acids. Full variable domain (remainder filled in from reference TRBV19 and TRBJ2-3): DGGITQSPKYLFRKEGQNVTLSCEQNLNHDAMYWYRQDPGQGLRLIYYSQIVNDFQKGDIAEGYSVSREKKESFPLTVTSAQKNPTAFYLCASSIRADTQYFGPGTRLTVL.

This clonotype is judged medium-sized. The genes are TRBV20-1 and TRBJ2-7; no clear D gene. This CDR3 region has 12 residues. Germline CDR1 and CDR2: DFQATT and SNEGSKA (reference sequence). V lost 3 bases and J lost 3, with 9 bases in between. The chain's CDR3 is CSARRQGYEQYF. The CDR3 DNA reads as TGCAGTGCTAGGAGGCAAGGCTACGAGCAGTACTTC.

This clonotype counts as hyperexpanded (1% or more). The chain is built from TRBV28 and TRBJ1-1; perhaps TRBD1 as D (6 bases). The CDR3 sequence is 14 residues long. Trimming removed 4 bases from V and 7 bases from J, with 16 bases in between. Germline V gene data show CDR1 as MDHEN and CDR2 as SYDVKM. CDR3 sequence reads: CASSSPSGADEAFF. The CDR3 bases are TGTGCCAGCAGTTCACCGTCGGGGGCGGATGAAGCTTTCTTT.

By sample fraction, this clonotype is medium-sized. The J gene is TRBJ2-1, the V gene TRBV7-6; D is unresolved. This CDR3 comprises 14 residues. Per germline, CDR1 SGHVS and CDR2 FNYEAQ. The V and J ends lost 10 bases and 9 bases respectively, with 22 bases between them. The CDR3: CATSPGRTGGEQFF. Written as DNA, the CDR3 is TGTGCCACCTCCCCCGGGCGAACTGGCGGTGAGCAGTTCTTC.

The CDR3 is CASSRYRAGAGGAADTGELFF. DNA for the CDR3: TGCGCCAGCAGCCGATATCGGGCGGGAGCGGGAGGCGCCGCGGACACCGGGGAGCTGTTTTTT. The genes are TRBV4-3 and TRBJ2-2, with TRBD2 identical over 9 bases. Germline assignment: CDR1 LGHNA and CDR2 YSLEER. V gave up 4 bases and J gave up 3 bases; unmatched junction bases: 21. This CDR3 has 21 residues.

This clonotype is classed as medium-sized. J is TRBJ1-1 and V is TRBV7-3; D gene unclear. Germline assignment: CDR1 SGHTA and CDR2 FQGTGA. V was cut by 3 bases and J by 3 bases, with 17 bases left in between. There are 16 residues in the CDR3. This CDR3 is CASSLGGGIVDTEAFF. CDR3 bases: TGTGCCAGCAGCTTGGGAGGTGGGATCGTGGACACTGAAGCTTTCTTT.

The rearrangement links TRBV6-2 or TRBV6-3 to TRBJ1-5; D is ambiguous. The V gene lost 2 bases and the J gene lost 6 bases, with 5 bases spanning the gap. CDR3 size: 12 residues. From germline, CDR1 is MNHEY and CDR2 SVGEGT. The CDR3 region is CASSYAGQPQHF. CDR3 nucleotides: TGTGCCAGCAGTTACGCAGGTCAGCCCCAGCATTTT.

In this sample, this clonotype turned up a few times. V gene TRBV7-2 combines with J gene TRBJ2-3, with TRBD2 matching over 13 bases. J was trimmed by 5 bases and V by 4 bases; bases with no gene match: 3. Germline V gene sequence: CDR1 SGHTA, CDR2 FQGNSA. The CDR3 has 15 residues. CDR3 sequence reads: CASSSWTSGRDTQYF. The CDR3 region has the DNA TGTGCCAGCAGCTCCTGGACTAGCGGGAGAGATACGCAGTATTTT.

This clonotype was seen only a few times. The chain's CDR3 is CASSGKDVDLNYEQYF. In DNA form, the CDR3 reads TGTGCCAGCAGTGGGAAAGACGTTGACCTAAACTACGAGCAGTACTTC. The rearrangement uses TRBV6-1 and TRBJ2-7; D not certain. The CDR3 has 16 residues. Trimming left V 4 bases short and J 3 bases short, with 19 bases between. The germline CDR1 and CDR2 sequences are MNHNS and SASEGT.

By share of the sample, this clonotype is medium-sized. This chain joins TRBV20-1 and TRBJ1-2; D is ambiguous. Germline CDR1 is DFQATT and CDR2 is SNEGSKA (reference sequence). This CDR3 is built from 13 residues. Trimming removed 5 bases at V and 8 bases at J, with 18 bases between. CDR3 region: CSALGWAVGGYTF. CDR3 DNA: TGCAGTGCTCTCGGGTGGGCGGTGGGGGGCTACACCTTC.

This chain links TRBV20-1 with TRBJ2-4; the D gene is possibly TRBD1 (6 bases). The length of the CDR3 is 19 residues. The germline V gene encodes CDR1 DFQATT and CDR2 SNEGSKA (reference sequence). V gave up 0 bases and J gave up 7 bases, with 28 bases separating them. The CDR3 here is CSARDPEGERPGASNIQYF. For the CDR3, the DNA is TGCAGTGCTAGAGACCCTGAGGGAGAGCGGCCAGGGGCCTCGAACATTCAGTACTTC.

This clonotype is medium-sized by share. This chain joins TRBV27 and TRBJ2-1; 8 nucleotides line up with TRBD1. In germline, CDR1 is MNHEY, CDR2 SMNVEV (reference sequence). This CDR3 has 13 amino acids. Trimming removed 2 bases from V and 8 bases from J; junction bases left unmatched: 2. CDR3 nucleotide sequence: TGTGCCAGCAGTTTAGTACAGGGGGATGAGCAGTTCTTC. Protein: CASSLVQGDEQFF.

Sample share makes this clonotype medium-sized. The J gene is TRBJ1-2, the V gene TRBV6-1; 7 bases are shared with TRBD1. The germline V gene has CDR1 MNHNS and CDR2 SASEGT. Unmatched junction bases numbered 12, after V lost 3 bases and J lost 8 bases. CDR3 length: 15 amino acids. CDR3 sequence (DNA): TGTGCCAGCAGTGACCGGGGGCCCACGGACAGGGGCTACACCTTC. Protein product: CASSDRGPTDRGYTF.

This clonotype qualifies as medium-sized. The chain couples TRBV7-2 to TRBJ2-5; a weak D match, TRBD2 (7 bases). This CDR3 is built from 16 residues. The germline CDR1 and CDR2 sequences are SGHTA and FQGNSA. V was cut by 0 bases and J by 6 bases, with 17 bases left in between. The CDR3 reads CASSLAGLRGGKTQYF. The CDR3, as DNA: TGTGCCAGCAGCTTAGCGGGCCTGAGGGGGGGGAAGACCCAGTACTTC.

This clonotype is categorized as medium-sized (0.01 to 0.1%). This sequence joins TRBV7-6 and TRBJ2-7; 9 bases fit TRBD1. Germline lookup yields CDR1 SGHVS and CDR2 FNYEAQ. V lost 3 bases to trimming and J lost 2 bases; unmatched junction nucleotides: 2. The CDR3 runs 14 residues. CDR3 nucleotides: TGTGCCAGCAGCTTCGGGACAGGGACCTACGAGCAGTACTTC. Translating it yields CASSFGTGTYEQYF.

By share, this clonotype counts as medium-sized (0.01 to 0.1%). The chain couples TRBV7-2 to TRBJ2-5; 8 bases match TRBD2. Losses at the gene ends were 4 bases for V and 5 bases for J; bases not matched to a gene: 9. Germline V gives CDR1 SGHTA, CDR2 FQGNSA. The CDR3 length is 15 residues. The CDR3 here is CASSSPATSVETQYF. CDR3 nucleotides: TGTGCCAGCAGCTCTCCGGCGACTAGCGTTGAGACCCAGTACTTC. Full variable domain (outside the CDR3, taken from reference TRBV7-2 and TRBJ2-5): GAGVSQSPSNKVTEKGKDVELRCDPISGHTALYWYRQSLGQGLEFLIYFQGNSAPDKSGLPSDRFSAERTGGSVSTLTIQRTQQEDSAVYLCASSSPATSVETQYFGPGTRLLVL.

This clonotype was detected only a few times. The chain joins TRBV6-1 to TRBJ1-5; D may be TRBD1 (5 bases). The CDR3 has 14 residues. V lost 6 bases, J lost 3 bases, and 12 bases lay in between. From germline, CDR1 is MNHNS and CDR2 SASEGT. The CDR3 loop is CASRPTGTNQPQHF. Here the CDR3 DNA reads TGTGCCAGCAGACCCACAGGAACCAATCAGCCCCAGCATTTT.